This T cell receptor beta chain was sequenced during a study of cytomegalovirus exposure and HLA in healthy donors. 60 Vbeta and 13 Jbeta primers were used in PCR. As processed by the authors: Later work found around 72 million unique TCR beta chains, with 10 million to 14 million shared. Assay used: immunoSEQ multiplex PCR; TCRdb lists only in-frame clones, some missing. That table furnishes V, J and clone size, whereas the DNA furnished D and trimming. The repertoire consists of some 130,000 clones, with 79% occurring once and the leading ten covering approximately 2.8%. This CDR3 contains 15 residues. Germline V gene data show CDR1 as LNHDA and CDR2 as SQIVND (reference sequence). The ends were cut back, 3 bases at V and 5 bases at J, with 17 bases in the middle. Overall study results and limits: The study reported that TCR beta sequences accurately predicted HLA-A and HLA-B alleles in most subjects. A later look showed TCR association rates differing by HLA locus, highest for DRB1 and lowest for HLA-C.

Turning to this clone: Antigen unknown.

At the time of sampling, donors were nominally healthy, though unrecorded immune exposures were likely. The receptor was derived from a female donor in good health and CMV-seronegative. V and J are TRBV19 and TRBJ2-7; perhaps TRBD2 as D (6 bases). The sample taken for sequencing was PBMCs. CDR3 coding DNA: TGTGCCAGTAGTATCGCTACGGGGGTTGGGAACGAGCAGTACTTC. Translation gives CASSIATGVGNEQYF. Variable domain in full (rest from reference TRBV19 and TRBJ2-7): DGGITQSPKYLFRKEGQNVTLSCEQNLNHDAMYWYRQDPGQGLRLIYYSQIVNDFQKGDIAEGYSVSREKKESFPLTVTSAQKNPTAFYLCASSIATGVGNEQYFGPGTRLTVT.